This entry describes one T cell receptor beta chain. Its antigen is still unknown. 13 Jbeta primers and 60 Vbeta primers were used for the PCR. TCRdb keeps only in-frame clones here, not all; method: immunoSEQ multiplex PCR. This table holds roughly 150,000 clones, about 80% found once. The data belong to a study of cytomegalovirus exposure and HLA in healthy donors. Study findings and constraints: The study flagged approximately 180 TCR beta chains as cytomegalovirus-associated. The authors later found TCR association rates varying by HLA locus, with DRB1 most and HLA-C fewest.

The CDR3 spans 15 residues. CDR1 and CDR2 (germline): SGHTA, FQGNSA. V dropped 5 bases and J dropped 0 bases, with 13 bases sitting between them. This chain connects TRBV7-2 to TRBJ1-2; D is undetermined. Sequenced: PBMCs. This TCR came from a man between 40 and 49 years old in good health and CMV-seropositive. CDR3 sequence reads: CASSPMTGANYGYTF. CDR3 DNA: TGTGCCAGCAGCCCTATGACGGGAGCTAACTATGGCTACACCTTC.